These T cell receptor beta chains were read from a single sample in a study of cytomegalovirus exposure and HLA in healthy donors. Libraries were prepared by immunoSEQ multiplex PCR; TCRdb keeps only in-frame clonotypes and omits some of them. The sample consists of approximately 180,000 clones, roughly 81% of them appearing once. The sample comprised PBMCs. Receptor source: a woman aged 18-29 years in good health and CMV-seropositive. Both conserved end residues are part of each CDR3. D genes are given only for firm matches. Clone size, where shown, is once, few, many, or a class for clones that have expanded.

TRBJ2-1 | - | TRBD1 | TRBV4-1 | TGCGCCAGCAGCCAAGATGCCCCACTGCGACAGGGACGGAATGAGCAGTTCTTC | CASSQDAPLRQGRNEQFF
TRBJ1-1 | - | - | TRBV7-2 | TGTGCCAGCAGCATACAGGGCCGGAACACTGAAGCTTTCTTT | CASSIQGRNTEAFF
TRBJ2-1 | few | TRBD2 | TRBV6-4 | TGTGCCAGCAGTGTGGAGACTAGCGGGGGGGCCAATGAGCAGTTCTTC | CASSVETSGGANEQFF
TRBJ1-4 | - | - | TRBV6-1 | TGTGCCAGCAGTGAATTTTTAGAGTCATTTGAAAAACTGTTTTTT | CASSEFLESFEKLFF
TRBJ1-3 | - | - | TRBV13 | TGTGCCAGCAGCCCGCGGGGCTCTGGAAACACCATATATTTT | CASSPRGSGNTIYF
TRBJ1-2 | - | - | TRBV19 | TGTGCCAGTAGTATACCGCCCCCATTGGGGGCAGGTGGCTACACCTTC | CASSIPPPLGAGGYTF
TRBJ1-1 | - | - | TRBV2 | TGTGCCAGCAGTGAAGCGCGTGCTTTCTTT | CASSEARAFF
TRBJ2-5 | - | TRBD2 | TRBV2 | TGTGCCAGCAGTGAGATGCGGGGGGGCCAAGAGACCCAGTACTTC | CASSEMRGGQETQYF
TRBJ1-1 | - | - | TRBV27 | TGTGCCAGCAGTTTGCTCCCCGGTGGGGCTGATGAAGCTTTCTTT | CASSLLPGGADEAFF
TRBJ1-6 | - | TRBD1 | TRBV5-8 | TGTGCCAGCAGCTTAAGGGGGCTGAGGTCACCCCTCCACTTT | CASSLRGLRSPLHF